This T cell receptor beta chain was sequenced for a study of blood T cells in healthy people across ages. Regarding the study as a whole: Estimates based on one million T cells were treated as lower bounds.

This clonotype was detected a few times. Its antigen remains unidentified. A second PCR of 7 to 11 cycles used a sample-barcoded 5' primer and a J-beta primer mix. TCRdb processed the 5' RACE reads anew with MiXCR; each CDR3 protein has one entry. The top ten clones hold 7.7% of a sample with some 1.7 million distinct CDR3 sequences, roughly 28% of them seen once. Total RNA amounts of at least 5 micrograms were extracted per sample. CDR1 is SNHLY, CDR2 FYNNEI, per germline. The CDR3 loop spans 13 amino acids. V lost 6 bases and J 2 bases, leaving 9 bases between the germline ends. This TCR derives from a woman aged 30 to 39 in good health. Sequencing was performed on blood. The chain joins TRBV2 to TRBJ2-3, with a possible D match to TRBD1 (6 bases). As DNA, the CDR3 is TGTGCCAGCAGGGGACAAGACACAGATACGCAGTATTTT. Translating it yields CASRGQDTDTQYF.